Here is one T cell receptor beta chain with its context. Its target is not known. Germline values: CDR1 LNHDA, CDR2 SQIVND (reference sequence). The CDR3 runs 14 residues. V lost 10 bases, J lost 1 base, and 2 bases stayed unmatched. The data belong to a study of shared clonotypes between healthy human individuals. Overall study: Each donor's CD4 naive and CD4 memory cells filled three plates apiece, CD8 naive two, and CD8 memory one. Study-wide findings and caveats: Though the depth was large, rarefaction showed that sorted-subset sequencing was incomplete. The study generally estimated greater richness for naive than memory subsets.

Only CD45RO-negative cells positively selected for CCR7 counted as naive CD8 cells, so terminally differentiated effector memory CD45RA+ cells were excluded. Measured with immunoSEQ multiplex PCR; TCRdb has only the in-frame clones, and not every one. Of 550,000 to 750,000 clones in the sample, 92% were seen once. The receptor was isolated from a man aged 25-40 years in good health. V is TRBV19 and J is TRBJ2-1; TRBD2 agrees at 12 bases. Sequenced: naive CD8+ T cells sorted from blood. CDR3 sequence reads: CATTSGRSYNEQFF. DNA of the CDR3: TGTGCCACAACTAGCGGGAGGTCCTACAATGAGCAGTTCTTC.